The T cell receptor (beta chain) under discussion was sequenced for a study of cytomegalovirus exposure and HLA in healthy donors. Study-wide context: The 120 validation repertoires were reported in a later analysis to have been generated on the same platform as the 500 to 700 first-cohort repertoires. Regarding the study as a whole: The listing of fewer than 200 TCR beta chains classed them as cytomegalovirus-associated. Cytomegalovirus status was reportedly diagnosed by the classifier with high specificity and sensitivity.

V lost 4 bases and J 4 bases, leaving 11 bases between the germline ends. The CDR3 extends over 14 amino acids. Germline V gene data show CDR1 as SNHLY and CDR2 as FYNNEI. Libraries were prepared by immunoSEQ multiplex PCR; TCRdb keeps only in-frame clonotypes and omits some of them. The data show a few hundred thousand clones, around 91% seen once. This clone has just one count. Its target is unknown. This rearrangement joins TRBV2 to TRBJ2-1; TRBD1 might be the D (5 bases). The receptor was derived from a woman under 40 in good health and CMV-seronegative. Sequencing was done on a sample of PBMCs. This chain's CDR3 is CASSVQGSYNEQFF. DNA of the CDR3: TGTGCCAGCAGTGTTCAGGGATCTTACAATGAGCAGTTCTTC. The complete variable domain, with remaining parts taken from reference TRBV2 and TRBJ2-1, reads EPEVTQTPSHQVTQMGQEVILRCVPISNHLYFYWYRQILGQKVEFLVSFYNNEISEKSEIFDDQFSVERPDGSNFTLKIRSTKLEDSAMYFCASSVQGSYNEQFFGPGTRLTVL.